In this sample, the clone carrying this T cell receptor beta chain turned up many times. This entry belongs to a study of T cells after yellow fever vaccination. Study results and limitations: Sorted repertoires could include abundant contaminating clonotypes from bulk cells. Once the booster was given, most primary-vaccination clones reappeared, at about 96% for CD4 and over 75% for CD8.

CDR1 is MNHEY and CDR2 is SMNVEV in the germline V gene (reference sequence). This CDR3 has 14 residues. V lost 2 bases and J lost 4, with 11 bases in between. A 5'RACE template-switching step, the method used to make TCR cDNA, added a universal primer site and UMIs. TCRdb ran MiXCR on the 5' RACE reads and lists one entry per CDR3 protein. This repertoire shows around 46,000 distinct CDR3 sequences, 6.5% to 8.5% found once; its top ten account for around 16%. Here the sequenced sample was CD8+ T cells not binding an NS4B(214-222) dextramer, sorted from PBMCs, taken 45 days after the yellow fever booster vaccination. The clonotype originates from a man aged 25-45 years who received the YFV17D yellow fever vaccine. The genes are TRBV27 and TRBJ1-1; D unclear. The DNA for the CDR3 is TGTGCCAGCAGTTTAAGTTTTAGCGGCACTGAAGCTTTCTTT. This codes for CASSLSFSGTEAFF.